Listed here are 18 T cell receptor beta chains from one sample, sequenced in a study of cytomegalovirus exposure and HLA in healthy donors. Assay used: immunoSEQ multiplex PCR; TCRdb lists only in-frame clones, some missing. The repertoire holds hundreds of thousands of clones, roughly 89% seen once, with 0.83% in the top ten. Source material: PBMCs. The receptor source for this set is a woman younger than 30 in good health and CMV-seronegative.

The J gene is TRBJ1-5, the V gene TRBV28; a weak D match, TRBD1 (5 bases). This CDR3 has 14 residues. The germline V gene encodes CDR1 MDHEN and CDR2 SYDVKM. Trimming cost V 5 bases and J 4 bases, with 12 bases left between them. CDR3 sequence: CASSPIDRNQPQHF. In DNA form, the CDR3 reads TGTGCCAGCAGTCCGATCGACAGAAATCAGCCCCAGCATTTT. Full variable domain (rest looked up from reference TRBV28 and TRBJ1-5): DVKVTQSSRYLVKRTGEKVFLECVQDMDHENMFWYRQDPGLGLRLIYFSYDVKMKEKGDIPEGYSVSREKKERFSLILESASTNQTSMYLCASSPIDRNQPQHFGDGTRLSIL.

V gene TRBV7-9 combines with J gene TRBJ2-1; TRBD2 aligns across 8 bases. The CDR3 is 15 residues long. Germline V gene lookup returns CDR1 SEHNR and CDR2 FQNEAQ (reference sequence). V was clipped by 3 bases and J by 4 bases; unmatched bases: 5. The CDR3 protein is CASSFETSAYNEQFF. The CDR3 bases are TGTGCCAGCAGCTTTGAGACTAGCGCTTACAATGAGCAGTTCTTC.

The chain carries TRBV18 and TRBJ2-3, with D possibly matching TRBD2 (5 bases). Germline lookup yields CDR1 KGHSH and CDR2 LQKENI. The CDR3 spans 15 residues. V was cut by 4 bases and J by 3 bases, with 14 bases left in between. The CDR3 is CASSQGLGRTDTQYF. The CDR3 nucleotides read TGTGCCAGCTCACAAGGACTCGGCCGAACAGATACGCAGTATTTT. The full variable domain, its missing parts supplied by reference TRBV18 and TRBJ2-3, is NAGVMQNPRHLVRRRGQEARLRCSPMKGHSHVYWYRQLPEEGLKFMVYLQKENIIDESGMPKERFSAEFPKEGPSILRIQQVVRGDSAAYFCASSQGLGRTDTQYFGPGTRLTVL.

This clone was detected a few times. This rearrangement joins TRBV30 to TRBJ1-1; D unclear. The V gene lost 5 bases and the J gene lost 4 bases, with 14 bases spanning the gap. Looked up from germline, CDR1 is GTSNPN and CDR2 is SVGIG (reference sequence). The CDR3 is made up of 13 amino acids. CDR3 residues: CAWQRGIGTEAFF. In nucleotides, the CDR3 is TGTGCCTGGCAGCGGGGTATAGGCACTGAAGCTTTCTTT.

This rearrangement joins TRBV27 to TRBJ2-1; the D gene is possibly TRBD2 (5 bases). V was pared by 4 bases and J by 2 bases, with 6 bases between. The CDR3 consists of 13 residues. The germline gives CDR1 MNHEY, CDR2 SMNVEV (reference sequence). CDR3 nucleotide sequence: TGTGCCAGCAGTTCGACTACCTACAATGAGCAGTTCTTC. Amino acid sequence: CASSSTTYNEQFF.

CDR3 in amino acids: CASSWVGAGVVEQFF. The CDR3 nucleotides read TGCGCCAGCAGCTGGGTTGGTGCGGGAGTCGTTGAGCAGTTCTTC. The rearrangement uses TRBV5-1 and TRBJ2-1, with 7 bases aligning to TRBD2. V trimming: 3 bases; J trimming: 9 bases; junction bases outside the gene matches: 12. The CDR3 length is 15 residues. The germline V gene encodes CDR1 SGHRS and CDR2 YFSETQ.

The chain uses TRBV28 and TRBJ2-7; a weak D match, TRBD1 (5 bases). The germline V gene encodes CDR1 MDHEN and CDR2 SYDVKM. The CDR3 length is 16 residues. Trimming removed 3 bases at V and 5 bases at J, with 20 bases between. This chain's CDR3 is CASSFIVGVQGDEQYF. CDR3 coding DNA: TGTGCCAGCAGTTTCATTGTAGGGGTCCAAGGCGACGAGCAGTACTTC.

This chain links TRBV19 with TRBJ2-5; TRBD1 might be the D (6 bases). Per the germline V gene, CDR1 is LNHDA and CDR2 is SQIVND (reference sequence). This CDR3 is 15 amino acids long. With 3 bases removed from V and 5 bases from J, the gap between germline ends came to 16 bases. CDR3 region: CASSIPGALGETQYF. CDR3 nucleotide sequence: TGTGCCAGTAGTATCCCAGGGGCCCTCGGGGAGACCCAGTACTTC.

The chain combines TRBV28 with TRBJ2-2, with TRBD2 identical over 11 bases. The CDR3 consists of 13 residues. With 10 bases clipped from V and 6 bases from J, the junction kept 4 bases outside the gene matches. Germline CDR1 reads MDHEN; CDR2 reads SYDVKM. In nucleotides, the CDR3 is TGTGCCACCGTACTAGCGGGAGCCGGGGAGCTGTTTTTT. It translates to CATVLAGAGELFF.

The chain uses TRBV5-1 and TRBJ2-1, with a possible D match to TRBD2 (5 bases). The ends were cut back, 4 bases at V and 4 bases at J, with 12 bases in the middle. Germline-derived CDR1 and CDR2 are SGHRS and YFSETQ. This CDR3 spans 14 amino acids. CDR3 amino acids: CASSPNQRYNEQFF. The CDR3, as DNA: TGCGCCAGCAGCCCGAATCAGCGGTACAATGAGCAGTTCTTC.

The chain combines TRBV4-1 with TRBJ1-4; D gene ambiguous. Trimming took 5 bases from V and 4 from J, leaving 11 bases between them. The CDR3 runs 14 residues. Looked up from germline, CDR1 is MGHRA and CDR2 is YSYEKL. CDR3 residues: CASSGRELNEKLFF. The CDR3 DNA reads as TGCGCCAGCAGCGGCCGGGAACTTAATGAAAAACTGTTTTTT.

V usage is TRBV5-1 and J usage is TRBJ2-5, with a weak D call TRBD2 (7 bases). This CDR3 comprises 15 residues. The V end was cut by 4 bases, the J end by 4 bases, with 17 bases between. Germline-derived CDR1 and CDR2 are SGHRS and YFSETQ. The CDR3 loop reads CASSPTGGAGETQYF. CDR3 DNA sequence: TGCGCCAGCAGCCCGACTGGGGGGGCCGGAGAGACCCAGTACTTC. Full variable domain (remainder filled in from reference TRBV5-1 and TRBJ2-5): KAGVTQTPRYLIKTRGQQVTLSCSPISGHRSVSWYQQTPGQGLQFLFEYFSETQRNKGNFPGRFSGRQFSNSRSEMNVSTLELGDSALYLCASSPTGGAGETQYFGPGTRLLVL.

Only one count was recorded for this clone. The gene calls are TRBV6-5 and TRBJ2-7; D is perhaps TRBD2 (5 bases). CDR1 MNHEY and CDR2 SVGAGI come from the germline V gene. Trimming removed 0 bases from V and 3 bases from J, with 12 bases in between. The CDR3 extends over 15 amino acids. The CDR3 here is CASSYSALGGYEQYF. CDR3 coding DNA: TGTGCCAGCAGTTACTCGGCCCTAGGAGGCTACGAGCAGTACTTC.

V and J are TRBV28 and TRBJ1-1; 10 positions match TRBD1. The V segment lost 5 bases and the J segment 2 bases; nucleotides outside the gene matches: 8. This CDR3 region has 16 residues. Germline V gives CDR1 MDHEN, CDR2 SYDVKM. The CDR3: CASSRPGQGSNTEAFF. DNA for the CDR3: TGTGCCAGCAGTCGACCGGGACAGGGGTCAAACACTGAAGCTTTCTTT.

The rearrangement links TRBV9 to TRBJ2-2; a possible D gene is TRBD2 (6 bases). The CDR3 has 18 residues. The germline V gene encodes CDR1 SGDLS and CDR2 YYNGEE. Trimming took 0 bases from V and 7 from J, leaving 22 bases between them. The chain's CDR3 is CASSVAPTRRGAGGELFF. The CDR3 DNA is TGTGCCAGCAGCGTAGCCCCCACGCGGCGGGGCGCGGGCGGGGAGCTGTTTTTT.

CDR3 nucleotides: TGTGCCAGCAGCTTAGGGGGGGGTGAGCAGTACTTC. Translated, it gives CASSLGGGEQYF. J is TRBJ2-7 and V is TRBV7-8; TRBD2 matches at 7 bases. CDR1 is SGHVS and CDR2 is FQNEAQ in the germline V gene. After removal of 1 base from V and 7 bases from J, the junction contained 1 base not matched to a gene. The CDR3 totals 12 residues.

This clone has just a few counts. The chain is built from TRBV7-3 and TRBJ2-7, with 11 bases aligning to TRBD2. The CDR3 sequence is 15 residues long. V shed 4 bases and J 2 bases; nucleotides not matched to a gene: 4. The germline V gene encodes CDR1 SGHTA and CDR2 FQGTGA. This CDR3 is CASSSSSGRTYEQYF. CDR3 nucleotides: TGTGCCAGCAGCTCATCTAGCGGGAGGACCTACGAGCAGTACTTC. The complete variable domain, with remaining parts taken from reference TRBV7-3 and TRBJ2-7, reads GAGVSQTPSNKVTEKGKYVELRCDPISGHTALYWYRQSLGQGPEFLIYFQGTGAADDSGLPNDRFFAVRPEGSVSTLKIQRTERGDSAVYLCASSSSSGRTYEQYFGPGTRLTVT.

This chain links TRBV18 with TRBJ1-3; D ambiguous. The CDR3 is 18 amino acids. Trimming removed 2 bases from V and 0 bases from J, with 17 bases in between. In germline, CDR1 is KGHSH, CDR2 LQKENI. The CDR3 DNA sequence: TGTGCCAGCTCACCAGCCCTAGCCGGGATAGCCTCTGGAAACACCATATATTTT. This gives the protein CASSPALAGIASGNTIYF.